These 4 T cell receptor beta chains were all obtained from the same sample, sequenced in a study of blood T cell repertoires in COVID-19. Method: immunoSEQ multiplex PCR; TCRdb's copy keeps in-frame clones and lacks some. The sample holds 350,000 to 450,000 clones, approximately 91% seen once. Sequenced material: PBMCs or T cells enriched from blood (not recorded which). The receptor source for this set is a woman aged 40 to 55 who had been exposed to COVID-19.

V gene TRBV7-2 combines with J gene TRBJ1-2; weak D call: TRBD1 (5 bases). Germline values: CDR1 SGHTA, CDR2 FQGNSA. The CDR3 runs 13 residues. With 5 bases removed from V and 6 bases from J, the gap between germline ends came to 13 bases. This chain's CDR3 is CASSTGPGDGYTF. The CDR3 nucleotides read TGTGCCAGCAGCACCGGACCGGGGGATGGCTACACCTTC.

Comment on this clone: In the same sample, other DNA sequences code for this CDR3. CDR3 DNA sequence: TGCAGCGTTGGACAGGGTTCTGGAAACACCATATATTTT. The encoded protein is CSVGQGSGNTIYF. This chain connects TRBV29-1 to TRBJ1-3; 7 bases are a match to TRBD1. Looked up from germline, CDR1 is SQVTM and CDR2 is ANQGSEA. J was trimmed by 1 base and V by 4 bases; bases with no gene match: 1. This CDR3 region has 13 residues.

The V gene is TRBV19, the J gene TRBJ2-2; TRBD1 matches 8 bases. Germline CDR1 reads LNHDA; CDR2 reads SQIVND (reference sequence). The CDR3 spans 14 residues. The junction had 5 bases not matched to a gene; V was cut back by 7 bases and J by 4 bases. Here the CDR3 reads CASNSDRVTGELFF. In DNA form, the CDR3 reads TGTGCCAGTAATTCGGACAGGGTCACCGGGGAGCTGTTTTTT.

This chain's CDR3 is CASSLFRDRGNQPQHF. The DNA of the CDR3 is TGTGCCAGCAGTTTATTTAGGGACAGGGGGAATCAGCCCCAGCATTTT. V usage is TRBV28 and J usage is TRBJ1-5, with TRBD1 matching over 11 bases. CDR1 and CDR2 from the germline V gene are MDHEN and SYDVKM. This CDR3 region has 16 residues. V shed 1 base and J 4 bases; nucleotides not matched to a gene: 3.